Listed below are T cell receptor beta chains from one sample, sequenced in a study of CD8 T cells in Susac syndrome. Via MiXCR, TCRdb re-called the immunoSEQ multiplex PCR reads, giving one row per CDR3 protein. The profile covers around 180,000 distinct CDR3 sequences, with roughly 94% appearing a single time and 0.12% taken by the ten largest. The sequencing sample was made of CD4+ T cells from PBMCs. These receptors originate from a human donor with Susac syndrome. Both conserved end residues are part of each CDR3. The D gene is left open where the match is weak.

v_gene	d_gene	j_gene	CDR3aa
TRBV6-5	TRBD1	TRBJ2-2	CASRAGGPNTGELFF
TRBV20-1	.	TRBJ1-1	CSAPKTGAEAFF
TRBV15	.	TRBJ2-7	CATSRDRGASYEQYF
TRBV12-3/TRBV12-4	.	TRBJ2-1	CASRKMNEQFF
TRBV5-4	TRBD2	TRBJ2-3	CASSLASGGDTQYF
TRBV3-1	.	TRBJ2-1	CASTASATSSYNEQFF
TRBV2	.	TRBJ2-7	CASSVNRLTYEQYF
TRBV10-3	TRBD1	TRBJ1-1	CAITTGQAEHTEAFF
TRBV6-2/TRBV6-3	TRBD2	TRBJ2-1	CASGTSAYNEQFF
TRBV19	TRBD1	TRBJ1-5	CASTMGQAGQPQHF
TRBV9	.	TRBJ2-6	CASSVEDRIISGANVLTF
TRBV20-1	TRBD2	TRBJ2-3	CSAATSGVADTQYF
TRBV27	.	TRBJ2-7	CASSSLRTGDYEQYF
TRBV2	.	TRBJ2-1	CASSVNWGVEQFF
TRBV20-1	TRBD1	TRBJ1-6	CSFGTGGGNSPLHF
TRBV15	TRBD1	TRBJ1-2	CATSRATRDRGNYGYTF
TRBV29-1	.	TRBJ2-1	CSVDRQGLEQFF
TRBV2	.	TRBJ1-2	CVTSRRDYGYTF
TRBV19	.	TRBJ2-2	CASSIRQGELFF
TRBV4-2	.	TRBJ1-5	CASSHPGQPQHF
TRBV14	TRBD1	TRBJ1-4	CASSQVEVLRGNEKLFF
TRBV29-1	TRBD1	TRBJ2-2	CSGRTGYGELFF
TRBV5-4	TRBD1	TRBJ2-7	CASSQGTGIGYEQYF
TRBV3-1	.	TRBJ2-1	CASKNPSGNEQFF
TRBV2	.	TRBJ2-3	CASSEWRGDTQYF
TRBV9	TRBD2	TRBJ2-3	CASSVGTSAYTQYF
TRBV14	TRBD1	TRBJ2-1	CASSPIGQGNYNEQFF
TRBV20-1	.	TRBJ1-1	CSARDLGWTEAFF
TRBV20-1	.	TRBJ1-2	CSARQGGGYGYTF
TRBV24-1	TRBD1	TRBJ2-7	CATSDSRQGGEQYF
TRBV7-9	.	TRBJ1-1	CASSLDHGKGTEAFF
TRBV29-1	.	TRBJ1-3	CSVGEKYGSSGNTIYF
TRBV27	TRBD1	TRBJ1-6	CASSPDRERALHF
TRBV18	.	TRBJ1-1	CASSPNARLNTEAFF
TRBV29-1	.	TRBJ1-1	CSVQRWGRLNTEAFF
TRBV7-3	TRBD1	TRBJ1-2	CASSFRDRQGYTF
TRBV6-1	TRBD1	TRBJ1-5	CASSESGQDQPQHF
TRBV6-5	.	TRBJ2-2	CASRPPLDTGELFF
TRBV5-1	.	TRBJ1-5	CASSPWTGNNQPQHF
TRBV5-4	TRBD2	TRBJ2-5	CASSQLAGGQETQYF
TRBV29-1	.	TRBJ2-7	CSVVVRGISEQYF
TRBV9	.	TRBJ2-7	CASSVGGQGFYEQYF
TRBV30	.	TRBJ1-3	CAWSSGQPYGNTIYF
TRBV29-1	.	TRBJ2-7	CSADTGAYEQYF
TRBV5-6	TRBD1	TRBJ1-2	CASSEPGTGAPRGYTF
TRBV14	.	TRBJ2-1	CASSQGLNYNEQFF
TRBV12-3/TRBV12-4	.	TRBJ2-2	CASSLNSAGELFF
TRBV4-1	.	TRBJ2-7	CASSQGRVNYEQYF
TRBV20-1	TRBD2	TRBJ2-7	CSAVSGGASYEQYF
TRBV5-1	TRBD1	TRBJ1-5	CASSWGQGNQPQHF
TRBV20-1	TRBD1	TRBJ2-2	CSARGQGNTGELFF
TRBV25-1	TRBD2	TRBJ2-1	CASSDPAGGDLEQFF